These T cell receptor beta chains were read from a single sample in a study of T-cell reconstitution after alpha-beta-depleted transplantation in children. TCRdb re-derived calls from the PCR reads in MiXCR, one entry per CDR3 protein. This sample has 490,000 or so distinct CDR3 sequences, with under 12% found just once. The sequencing here drew on PBMCs, taken before TCRalphabeta/CD19-depleted stem cell transplant. The receptors stem from a child aged 2 to 15 with inherited bone marrow failure, due to receive a stem cell transplant. Both conserved end residues are part of each CDR3. A D gene is named only where the DNA matches it firmly. Size is omitted from some rows. Given values are once, few, many or a class for expanded clones.

TRBJ2-1,13,TRBV15,few,-,TGTGCCACCGGTCGTAGTAGCTGGAATGAGCAGTTCTTC,CATGRSSWNEQFF
TRBJ2-3,14,TRBV29-1,few,-,TGCAGCGTTGATAAGCACTACCGCACAGATACGCAGTATTTT,CSVDKHYRTDTQYF
TRBJ2-1,14,TRBV12-3/TRBV12-4,many,-,TGTGCCAGCAGTTTAAGTTTGCTGAGCAATGAGCAGTTCTTC,CASSLSLLSNEQFF
TRBJ2-7,14,TRBV20-1,few,-,TGCAGTGCTAGCGGGCCGACAGGTACCTACGAGCAGTACTTC,CSASGPTGTYEQYF
TRBJ2-7,12,TRBV29-1,many,TRBD2,TGCAGCGTGAAAAGCGGGAGGGGGGAGCAGTACTTC,CSVKSGRGEQYF
TRBJ1-5,14,TRBV27,-,TRBD1,TGTGCCAGCGGGGTGGACAGGATCAATCAGCCCCAGCATTTT,CASGVDRINQPQHF
TRBJ2-7,15,TRBV5-6,-,TRBD2,TGTGCCAGCAGCACCGGGACTAGCGGGAGGGGTGAGCAGTACTTC,CASSTGTSGRGEQYF
TRBJ2-3,13,TRBV28,-,-,TGTGCCAGCAACCGGGTAAAGGAAGATACGCAGTATTTT,CASNRVKEDTQYF
TRBJ2-1,14,TRBV7-8,many,TRBD2,TGTGCCAGCAGTCGAGCGGGAGTCAACAATGAGCAGTTCTTC,CASSRAGVNNEQFF
TRBJ2-3,17,TRBV24-1,many,TRBD2,TGTGCCACCAGTGACCCGCTCGGACTAGCGGGAGCAGATACGCAGTATTTT,CATSDPLGLAGADTQYF
TRBJ2-5,16,TRBV4-3,many,TRBD2,TGCGCCAGCAGCCAACGACTAGCGGGTCCCCAAGAGACCCAGTACTTC,CASSQRLAGPQETQYF
TRBJ2-7,13,TRBV30,few,-,TGTGCCTGGAGCGACGGACTACACTACGAGCAGTACTTC,CAWSDGLHYEQYF
TRBJ1-5,15,TRBV5-1,many,-,TGCGCCAGCAGCTTGGCCGGGGGAGGCAATCAGCCCCAGCATTTT,CASSLAGGGNQPQHF
TRBJ2-7,13,TRBV7-2,few,-,TGTGCCAGCAGCCATGACAGGAGACACGAGCAGTACTTC,CASSHDRRHEQYF
TRBJ2-1,14,TRBV20-1,many,TRBD2,TGCAGTGCTAGAGATGCGGGAGGGCCGGTTGAGCAGTTCTTC,CSARDAGGPVEQFF
TRBJ2-5,13,TRBV20-1,few,-,TGCAGTGCTTCCTCCGACCAGGGTAGGGCCCAGTACTTC,CSASSDQGRAQYF
TRBJ2-7,13,TRBV27,-,-,TGTGCCATCGCAGCGGGCACAGACCACGAGCAGTACTTC,CAIAAGTDHEQYF
TRBJ1-2,15,TRBV28,few,-,TGTGCCAGCAGTTTATGGGCAGCCCCTAACTATGGCTACACCTTC,CASSLWAAPNYGYTF
TRBJ1-2,12,TRBV12-3/TRBV12-4,many,-,TGTGCCAGCAGTTTAGGACATTGGGGCTACACCTTC,CASSLGHWGYTF
TRBJ2-4,18,TRBV5-1,-,-,TGCGCCAGCAGCTCGAGGGGAGTGCTAGACGGAGCCAAAAACATTCAGTACTTC,CASSSRGVLDGAKNIQYF
TRBJ1-2,11,TRBV29-1,many,-,TGCAGCGACTTATTGGGGTATGGCTACACCTTC,CSDLLGYGYTF
TRBJ2-2,14,TRBV27,-,-,TGTGCCAGCAGTGGCTTACTAGTACCCGGGGAGCTGTTTTTT,CASSGLLVPGELFF
TRBJ2-1,13,TRBV6-5,many,TRBD2,TGTGCCAGCAGTTACGGGATAGCGGGAGGGCAGTTCTTC,CASSYGIAGGQFF
TRBJ1-1,15,TRBV5-1,many,-,TGCGCCAGCAGCTTGGCCGCCAGCATGAACACTGAAGCTTTCTTT,CASSLAASMNTEAFF
TRBJ2-7,12,TRBV5-4,few,-,TGTGCCAGCAGCCGGCCGTTAGCGGAACAGTACTTC,CASSRPLAEQYF
TRBJ2-1,15,TRBV9,many,TRBD2,TGTGCCAGCAGCGGAAGCGGGAGAGAGTACAATGAGCAGTTCTTC,CASSGSGREYNEQFF
TRBJ2-5,15,TRBV20-1,-,TRBD2,TGCAGTGCTGGCCCACTAGCGGGAGGTGGAGAGACCCAGTACTTC,CSAGPLAGGGETQYF
TRBJ2-7,14,TRBV11-2,-,-,TGTGCCACCATGCATGCGGGTCGGGGGCTCGAGCAGTACTTC,CATMHAGRGLEQYF
TRBJ2-6,18,TRBV5-1,many,-,TGCGCCAGCAGCTTGGGCCTCGGACTGCGCTCTGGGGCCAACGTCCTGACTTTC,CASSLGLGLRSGANVLTF
TRBJ2-7,15,TRBV10-3,many,-,TGTGCCATCAGTGAGGGGCAGGGTAAGGCCTACGAGCAGTACTTC,CAISEGQGKAYEQYF
TRBJ2-7,15,TRBV7-6,-,-,TGTGCCAGCAGCTTTTCATCGGGGCAGAGATACGAGCAGTACTTC,CASSFSSGQRYEQYF
TRBJ2-5,16,TRBV28,-,TRBD2,TGTGCCAGCAGTGCACGACTAGCGGGGATCCAAGAGACCCAGTACTTC,CASSARLAGIQETQYF
TRBJ1-1,12,TRBV12-3/TRBV12-4,many,-,TGTGCCAGCAGTGAAAGGGGATTTGAAGCTTTCTTT,CASSERGFEAFF
TRBJ2-1,16,TRBV7-2,many,-,TGTGCCAGCAGCTTTAAGCAGGAGGTTCCCCCCAATGAGCAGTTCTTC,CASSFKQEVPPNEQFF
TRBJ2-7,12,TRBV20-1,many,-,TGCAGTGCACAGGTCCGCTCCTACGAGCAGTACTTC,CSAQVRSYEQYF
TRBJ2-3,13,TRBV12-3/TRBV12-4,many,TRBD1,TGTGCCAGCAGTACGACAGGGCCAGATACGCAGTATTTT,CASSTTGPDTQYF
TRBJ2-1,16,TRBV5-1,many,TRBD2,TGCGCCAGCAGCTTTCTGGGAGGGCCGGAAGACAATGAGCAGTTCTTC,CASSFLGGPEDNEQFF
TRBJ2-1,16,TRBV27,few,TRBD1,TGTGCCAGCAGTTCCCTGACAGGGCCAGCCTACAATGAGCAGTTCTTC,CASSSLTGPAYNEQFF
TRBJ1-2,12,TRBV20-1,few,-,TGCAGTGCATCACAGGGACCCTATGGCTACACCTTC,CSASQGPYGYTF
TRBJ1-4,18,TRBV9,many,TRBD1,TGTGCCAGCAGCGTAGGGACAGGGTTCAACGGAGGTCGTGAAAAACTGTTTTTT,CASSVGTGFNGGREKLFF
TRBJ2-2,16,TRBV6-4,many,-,TGTGCCAGCAGTGACTCTAGTGGGACGGCCACCGGGGAGCTGTTTTTT,CASSDSSGTATGELFF
TRBJ1-2,13,TRBV7-2,many,-,TGTGCCAGCAGCTTAGCAGGGGACTATGGCTACACCTTC,CASSLAGDYGYTF
TRBJ1-5,13,TRBV19,many,TRBD1,TGTGCCAGTAGTATACAGGGGGGCCAGCCCCAGCATTTT,CASSIQGGQPQHF
TRBJ2-1,17,TRBV5-1,few,TRBD2,TGCGCCAGCAGGCCGACTAGCGGGATCCACTCCTACAATGAGCAGTTCTTC,CASRPTSGIHSYNEQFF
TRBJ2-3,14,TRBV2,-,-,TGTGCCAGCACCGAGGGGGACGCTTGGTATACGCAGTATTTT,CASTEGDAWYTQYF
TRBJ2-7,12,TRBV18,-,-,TGTGCCAGCTCATCCCGAGCCTCCGAGCAGTACTTC,CASSSRASEQYF
TRBJ1-6,13,TRBV10-1,-,-,TGCGCCAGCAGTGTGGGGATTAATTCACCCCTCCACTTT,CASSVGINSPLHF
TRBJ2-7,14,TRBV5-1,many,-,TGCGCCAGCAGCCTTTTCGGGGAAACCTACGAGCAGTACTTC,CASSLFGETYEQYF
TRBJ2-1,14,TRBV7-2,many,TRBD1,TGTGCCAGCAGCAGGGACAGGGTCTACAATGAGCAGTTCTTC,CASSRDRVYNEQFF
TRBJ2-7,14,TRBV3-1,many,-,TGTGCCAGCAGCCAAGCTAGGAAACCCTACGAGCAGTACTTC,CASSQARKPYEQYF
TRBJ1-1,13,TRBV7-8,many,TRBD1,TGTGCCAGCAGCACACAGGGGGGGACTGAAGCTTTCTTT,CASSTQGGTEAFF
TRBJ1-5,17,TRBV20-1,many,TRBD1,TGCAGTGCTAGAGATCGGGACAGGGTGTATAGCAATCAGCCCCAGCATTTT,CSARDRDRVYSNQPQHF
TRBJ1-6,14,TRBV9,-,-,TGTGCCAGCAGCGTAGCAACAGGGAATTCACCCCTCCACTTT,CASSVATGNSPLHF
TRBJ2-7,15,TRBV9,many,TRBD2,TGTGCCAGCAGCGCGAGCGGGGCAGCGACCTACGAGCAGTACTTC,CASSASGAATYEQYF
TRBJ2-2,12,TRBV20-1,-,-,TGCAGTGCTACCCCTCCTACCGGGGAGCTGTTTTTT,CSATPPTGELFF